This TCR beta chain derives from a study of CD8+ T cells in alopecia areata. Sequencing relied on a cDNA template that was reverse transcribed from extracted RNA. Data came from immunoSEQ multiplex PCR; TCRdb stores just in-frame clones and leaves some out. The repertoire holds approximately 200,000 clones, with 40% to 55% as singletons. Concerning this clone itself: At the DNA level, this CDR3 is encoded by other sequences in the same sample as well.

V lost 0 bases to trimming and J lost 0 bases, with 10 bases between them. The length of the CDR3 is 15 residues. Germline V lookup: CDR1 SGHRS, CDR2 YFSETQ. Treatment in this sample: oral pan-JAK inhibitor, 5-10 mg twice daily. PBMCs served as the source from which CD4+ and CD8+ T cells were sorted. The V call is TRBV5-1, the J call TRBJ2-7; D perhaps matches TRBD1 (5 bases). This specimen was CD4+ T cells sorted from blood, taken between weeks 36 and 40, from a patient treated with tofacitinib. This clonotype was obtained from a human donor with alopecia areata. CDR3 region: CASSLDRSSSYEQYF. The CDR3 coding sequence is TGCGCCAGCAGCTTGGACAGGTCTAGCTCCTACGAGCAGTACTTC.